The rows below give T cell receptor beta chains drawn from one sample of a study of CD8 T cells in ankylosing spondylitis. A single record per CDR3 protein comes from TCRdb applying MiXCR to the 5' RACE reads. This sample has 250,000 or so distinct CDR3 sequences, with approximately 24% found just once. Sequences were obtained from blood, either unsorted or a sorted T cell fraction (not recorded which). The receptors derive from a male donor with ankylosing spondylitis or in good health (not recorded which). Each CDR3 is given with its conserved first and last residue. A D gene is named only where the DNA matches it firmly. Size is stated for part of the rows, as once, few or many counts, or as a class when the clone is expanded.

D gene: TRBD1
clone size: many
J gene: TRBJ2-7
V gene: TRBV6-1
CDR3 DNA: TGTGCCAGCAGCAAAGACAGGGGTGATTACGAGCAGTACTTC
CDR3 protein: CASSKDRGDYEQYF

D gene: NA
clone size: NA
J gene: TRBJ2-3
V gene: TRBV24-1
CDR3 DNA: TGTGCCACCGGGGAGGCTAGCACAGATACGCAGTATTTT
CDR3 protein: CATGEASTDTQYF

D gene: NA
clone size: once
J gene: TRBJ2-1
V gene: TRBV24-1
CDR3 DNA: TGTGCCACCAGTGACACCGACAGTTACAATGAGCAGTTCTTC
CDR3 protein: CATSDTDSYNEQFF

D gene: NA
clone size: few
J gene: TRBJ2-3
V gene: TRBV20-1
CDR3 DNA: TGCAGTGCTCAGGAGGGGGGAATCACAGATACGCAGTATTTT
CDR3 protein: CSAQEGGITDTQYF

D gene: TRBD1
clone size: few
J gene: TRBJ1-2
V gene: TRBV12-3/TRBV12-4
CDR3 DNA: TGTGCCAGCAGTACCCGACAGGGGGGGGATGGCTACACCTTC
CDR3 protein: CASSTRQGGDGYTF

D gene: NA
clone size: NA
J gene: TRBJ2-1
V gene: TRBV28
CDR3 DNA: TGTGCCAGCAGGGGGAAACAGATACCAGCCTACAATGAGCAGTTCTTC
CDR3 protein: CASRGKQIPAYNEQFF

D gene: TRBD2
clone size: few
J gene: TRBJ2-3
V gene: TRBV10-2
CDR3 DNA: TGCGCCAGCAGTGAGTTGGGACTAGCGGGGTCAGATACGCAGTATTTT
CDR3 protein: CASSELGLAGSDTQYF

D gene: NA
clone size: many
J gene: TRBJ2-2
V gene: TRBV12-3/TRBV12-4
CDR3 DNA: TGTGCCAGCACCGTCGCGGCAACCGGGGAGCTGTTTTTT
CDR3 protein: CASTVAATGELFF

D gene: NA
clone size: NA
J gene: TRBJ2-7
V gene: TRBV12-3/TRBV12-4
CDR3 DNA: TGTGCCAGCAGTCCCTCCCGAGGAACCGAGCAGTACTTC
CDR3 protein: CASSPSRGTEQYF

D gene: NA
clone size: NA
J gene: TRBJ1-2
V gene: TRBV20-1
CDR3 DNA: TGCAGTGCTGCCGACAGCGCCCTGATCTATGGCTACACCTTC
CDR3 protein: CSAADSALIYGYTF

D gene: NA
clone size: NA
J gene: TRBJ2-1
V gene: TRBV20-1
CDR3 DNA: TGCAGTGCTCAGGACAGGGAGGGATATGAGCAGTTCTTC
CDR3 protein: CSAQDREGYEQFF

D gene: TRBD1
clone size: many
J gene: TRBJ2-1
V gene: TRBV18
CDR3 DNA: TGTGCCAGCTCCCCACGGGACAGCATTAACAATGAGCAGTTCTTC
CDR3 protein: CASSPRDSINNEQFF

D gene: TRBD1
clone size: many
J gene: TRBJ1-1
V gene: TRBV24-1
CDR3 DNA: TGTGCCACCAGTGGGGCAGGGGGGGATGCTGAAGCTTTCTTT
CDR3 protein: CATSGAGGDAEAFF

D gene: NA
clone size: NA
J gene: TRBJ2-6
V gene: TRBV2
CDR3 DNA: TGTGCCAGCAGTGAATGGGATACTGGGGCCAACGTCCTGACTTTC
CDR3 protein: CASSEWDTGANVLTF

D gene: NA
clone size: NA
J gene: TRBJ2-7
V gene: TRBV10-3
CDR3 DNA: TGTGCCATCGGGGAGAGGGGACGCGAGCAGTACTTC
CDR3 protein: CAIGERGREQYF

D gene: TRBD2
clone size: few
J gene: TRBJ2-7
V gene: TRBV20-1
CDR3 DNA: TGCAGTGCCCTTCTTGGCGGGGGGGCAGGTTACGAGCAGTACTTC
CDR3 protein: CSALLGGGAGYEQYF

D gene: NA
clone size: few
J gene: TRBJ2-2
V gene: TRBV7-3
CDR3 DNA: TGTGCCAGCAGCTTAACGTCCGGCCCCGCGAACACCGGGGAGCTGTTTTTT
CDR3 protein: CASSLTSGPANTGELFF

D gene: TRBD2
clone size: few
J gene: TRBJ2-5
V gene: TRBV29-1
CDR3 DNA: TGCAGCGTTGAAGATGGGGGGGGGGCCCAGTACTTC
CDR3 protein: CSVEDGGGAQYF

D gene: TRBD1
clone size: few
J gene: TRBJ2-7
V gene: TRBV28
CDR3 DNA: TGTGCCAGCCTCCCGGCAGGGGGAACCTACGAGCAGTACTTC
CDR3 protein: CASLPAGGTYEQYF

D gene: NA
clone size: NA
J gene: TRBJ1-4
V gene: TRBV10-2
CDR3 DNA: TGCGCCAGCAGTGTGGCCGGCAGCTTTAATGAAAAACTGTTTTTT
CDR3 protein: CASSVAGSFNEKLFF

D gene: TRBD1
clone size: few
J gene: TRBJ1-1
V gene: TRBV29-1
CDR3 DNA: TGCAGCGGGAATAGACAGGGCCCTGAAGCTTTCTTT
CDR3 protein: CSGNRQGPEAFF

D gene: TRBD1
clone size: NA
J gene: TRBJ2-3
V gene: TRBV20-1
CDR3 DNA: TGCAGTGCCCCCAGGCGGACAGGGGGGGATACGCAGTATTTT
CDR3 protein: CSAPRRTGGDTQYF

D gene: TRBD2
clone size: NA
J gene: TRBJ2-7
V gene: TRBV12-3/TRBV12-4
CDR3 DNA: TGTGCCAGCAGTTTAACGCTAGCGGGGGGGGAGCAGTACTTC
CDR3 protein: CASSLTLAGGEQYF

D gene: NA
clone size: NA
J gene: TRBJ2-1
V gene: TRBV20-1
CDR3 DNA: TGCAGTGCCGGCCTCCCCAACGAGCAGTTCTTC
CDR3 protein: CSAGLPNEQFF

D gene: NA
clone size: NA
J gene: TRBJ1-6
V gene: TRBV20-1
CDR3 DNA: TGCAGTGCTATATCAGGGTCGAATTCACCCCTCCACTTT
CDR3 protein: CSAISGSNSPLHF

D gene: TRBD2
clone size: NA
J gene: TRBJ2-3
V gene: TRBV5-5
CDR3 DNA: TGTGCCAGCAGCTGGAGACTAGCGGGAAACACAGATACGCAGTATTTT
CDR3 protein: CASSWRLAGNTDTQYF

D gene: TRBD2
clone size: many
J gene: TRBJ2-3
V gene: TRBV20-1
CDR3 DNA: TGCAGTGCTAGAGTGATGGGGCTAGCGGGGAGCTTCGATACGCAGTATTTT
CDR3 protein: CSARVMGLAGSFDTQYF

D gene: NA
clone size: many
J gene: TRBJ2-7
V gene: TRBV5-1
CDR3 DNA: TGCGCCAGCAGCTTGGTCCCCTACGAGCAGTACTTC
CDR3 protein: CASSLVPYEQYF

D gene: NA
clone size: few
J gene: TRBJ1-6
V gene: TRBV15
CDR3 DNA: TGTGCCACCAGCCTACAGAGCAAGGATGGGTCACCCCTCCACTTT
CDR3 protein: CATSLQSKDGSPLHF

D gene: NA
clone size: NA
J gene: TRBJ2-3
V gene: TRBV20-1
CDR3 DNA: TGCAGTGCTAGAGATGACAGACAATACACAGATACGCAGTATTTT
CDR3 protein: CSARDDRQYTDTQYF

D gene: NA
clone size: few
J gene: TRBJ2-7
V gene: TRBV6-5
CDR3 DNA: TGTGCCAGCAGTTACTCGAGCCCCACGGCGGCTTACGAGCAGTACTTC
CDR3 protein: CASSYSSPTAAYEQYF

D gene: NA
clone size: many
J gene: TRBJ1-3
V gene: TRBV15
CDR3 DNA: TGTGCCACCGCCCCCCGGTTTGCGTCTGGAAACACCATATATTTT
CDR3 protein: CATAPRFASGNTIYF

D gene: NA
clone size: few
J gene: TRBJ1-5
V gene: TRBV20-1
CDR3 DNA: TGCAGTGCTTGCCTGGGCGGCGGTGGGCAGCCCCAGCATTTT
CDR3 protein: CSACLGGGGQPQHF

D gene: NA
clone size: NA
J gene: TRBJ2-3
V gene: TRBV20-1
CDR3 DNA: TGCAGCACCCCACCGGGACCTTGGGATACGCAGTATTTT
CDR3 protein: CSTPPGPWDTQYF

D gene: TRBD2
clone size: many
J gene: TRBJ2-2
V gene: TRBV20-1
CDR3 DNA: TGCAGTGCTACCGGGACTAACGCCGGGGAGCTGTTTTTT
CDR3 protein: CSATGTNAGELFF

D gene: NA
clone size: few
J gene: TRBJ2-1
V gene: TRBV2
CDR3 DNA: TGTGCCAGCAGTGAAGGGCGGAATGAGCAGTTCTTC
CDR3 protein: CASSEGRNEQFF

D gene: NA
clone size: NA
J gene: TRBJ1-6
V gene: TRBV20-1
CDR3 DNA: TGCAGTGCTAGAGATCGACCCGAAGGTTCCTATAATTCACCCCTCCACTTT
CDR3 protein: CSARDRPEGSYNSPLHF